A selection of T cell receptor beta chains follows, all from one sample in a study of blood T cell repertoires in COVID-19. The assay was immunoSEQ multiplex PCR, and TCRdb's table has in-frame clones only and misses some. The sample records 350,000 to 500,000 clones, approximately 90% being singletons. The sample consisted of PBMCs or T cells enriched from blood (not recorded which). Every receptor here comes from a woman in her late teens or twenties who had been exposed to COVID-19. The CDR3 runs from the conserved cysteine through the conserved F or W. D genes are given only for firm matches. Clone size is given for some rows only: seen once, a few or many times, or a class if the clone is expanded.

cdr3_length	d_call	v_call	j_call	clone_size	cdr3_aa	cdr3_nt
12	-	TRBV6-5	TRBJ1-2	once	CASSLALYGYTF	TGTGCCAGCAGCTTAGCCCTCTATGGCTACACCTTC
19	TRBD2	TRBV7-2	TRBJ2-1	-	CASSPRQLAGVSSYNEQFF	TGTGCCAGCAGCCCTAGACAACTAGCGGGAGTGAGCTCCTACAATGAGCAGTTCTTC
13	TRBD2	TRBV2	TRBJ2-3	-	CASLAEVTDTQYF	TGTGCCAGCCTAGCGGAGGTCACAGATACGCAGTATTTT
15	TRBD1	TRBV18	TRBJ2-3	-	CASSPPGQGRDTQYF	TGTGCCAGCTCACCACCGGGACAGGGGAGAGATACGCAGTATTTT
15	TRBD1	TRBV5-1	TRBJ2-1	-	CASSLGQGFYNEQFF	TGCGCCAGCAGCCTCGGACAGGGATTCTACAATGAGCAGTTCTTC
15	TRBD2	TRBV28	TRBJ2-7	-	CASSSPVREGYEQYF	TGTGCCAGCAGCTCGCCAGTCCGGGAGGGCTACGAGCAGTACTTC
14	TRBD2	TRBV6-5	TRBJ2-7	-	CASSLRDGRDEQYF	TGTGCCAGCAGTCTCCGGGACGGGAGGGACGAGCAGTACTTC
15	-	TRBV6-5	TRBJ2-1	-	CASAGLSREYNEQFF	TGTGCCAGTGCTGGACTGTCTCGCGAATACAATGAGCAGTTCTTC
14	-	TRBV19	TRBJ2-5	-	CASSIAGSQKTQYF	TGTGCCAGTAGTATCGCGGGTTCGCAAAAGACCCAGTACTTC
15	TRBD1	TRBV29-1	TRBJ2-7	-	CSVEVPGQGVHEQYF	TGCAGCGTTGAAGTTCCGGGACAGGGGGTCCACGAGCAGTACTTC
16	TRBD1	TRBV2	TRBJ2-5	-	CASGATGSIRAETQYF	TGTGCCAGCGGGGCGACAGGGTCGATTCGGGCGGAGACCCAGTACTTC
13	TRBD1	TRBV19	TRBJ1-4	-	CASSIGTGMELFF	TGTGCCAGTAGTATAGGGACAGGGATGGAACTGTTTTTT
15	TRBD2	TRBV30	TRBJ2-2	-	CAWSRGGANTGELFF	TGTGCCTGGAGTCGCGGGGGGGCGAACACCGGGGAGCTGTTTTTT
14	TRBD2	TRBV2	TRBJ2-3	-	CASGEAGGLDTQYF	TGTGCCAGCGGGGAGGCGGGGGGGCTCGATACGCAGTATTTT
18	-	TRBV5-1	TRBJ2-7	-	CASSLETAEDTYLYEQYF	TGCGCCAGCAGCTTGGAGACGGCCGAAGACACATACCTTTACGAGCAGTACTTC
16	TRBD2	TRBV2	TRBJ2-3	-	CASSKGLADSTDTQYF	TGTGCCAGCAGTAAGGGACTAGCGGATAGCACAGATACGCAGTATTTT
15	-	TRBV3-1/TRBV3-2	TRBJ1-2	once	CASSQARTLSYGYTF	TGTGCCAGCAGCCAAGCTAGGACTTTATCTTATGGCTACACCTTC
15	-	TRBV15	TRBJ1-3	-	CATSRPQGVGNTIYF	TGTGCCACCAGCAGACCACAGGGTGTTGGAAACACCATATATTTT
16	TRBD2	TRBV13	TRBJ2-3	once	CASSPPGLASTDTQYF	TGTGCCAGCAGCCCGCCGGGACTAGCTAGCACAGATACGCAGTATTTT
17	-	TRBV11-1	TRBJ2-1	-	CASSLASDMSSYNEQFF	TGTGCCAGCAGCTTAGCTTCGGACATGAGCTCCTACAATGAGCAGTTCTTC
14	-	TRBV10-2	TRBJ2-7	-	CASSDPFSSYEQYF	TGCGCCAGCAGTGATCCGTTCTCTTCCTACGAGCAGTACTTC
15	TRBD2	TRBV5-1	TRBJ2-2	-	CASSELAGNTGELFF	TGCGCCAGCAGCGAACTAGCGGGAAACACCGGGGAGCTGTTTTTT
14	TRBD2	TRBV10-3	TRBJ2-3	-	CATRTGGAGDTQYF	TGTGCCACGCGAACCGGGGGGGCCGGCGATACGCAGTATTTT
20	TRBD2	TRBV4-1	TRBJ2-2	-	CASSQRTGTSHPRDTGELFF	TGCGCCAGCAGCCAACGAACCGGGACTAGCCATCCTCGGGACACCGGGGAGCTGTTTTTT
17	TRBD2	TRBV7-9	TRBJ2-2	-	CASSSEIAGGDTGELFF	TGTGCCAGCAGCTCGGAAATAGCGGGAGGAGACACCGGGGAGCTGTTTTTT
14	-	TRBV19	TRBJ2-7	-	CASRSGPGAYEQYF	TGTGCCAGTAGAAGCGGTCCAGGGGCCTACGAGCAGTACTTC
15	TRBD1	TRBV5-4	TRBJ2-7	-	CASSWGRDRVYEQYF	TGTGCCAGCAGCTGGGGAAGGGACAGGGTTTACGAGCAGTACTTC
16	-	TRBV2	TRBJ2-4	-	CASSATGFETKNIQYF	TGTGCCAGCAGTGCTACAGGCTTTGAGACCAAAAACATTCAGTACTTC
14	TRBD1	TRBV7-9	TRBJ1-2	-	CASTPGTGNYGYTF	TGTGCCAGCACCCCCGGGACAGGGAACTATGGCTACACCTTC
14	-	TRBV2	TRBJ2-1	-	CASSEVGGYNEQFF	TGTGCCAGCAGTGAAGTTGGGGGGTACAATGAGCAGTTCTTC
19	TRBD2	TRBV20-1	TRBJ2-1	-	CSASWEIGLAGPLYNEQFF	TGCAGTGCTAGTTGGGAGATCGGACTAGCGGGACCCCTCTACAATGAGCAGTTCTTC
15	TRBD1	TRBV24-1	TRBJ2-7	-	CATSDPGTESYEQYF	TGTGCCACCAGTGACCCCGGGACAGAGTCCTACGAGCAGTACTTC
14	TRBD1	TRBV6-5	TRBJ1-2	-	CASSPDRAHYGYTF	TGTGCCAGCAGCCCCGACAGGGCCCACTATGGCTACACCTTC
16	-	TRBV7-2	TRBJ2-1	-	CASSRDGGRDNNEQFF	TGTGCCAGCAGCAGAGATGGAGGGCGCGACAACAATGAGCAGTTCTTC
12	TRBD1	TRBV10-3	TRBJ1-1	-	CAISTGGLEAFF	TGTGCCATCAGCACAGGGGGCCTGGAAGCTTTCTTT
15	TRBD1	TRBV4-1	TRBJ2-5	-	CASSSTGVLTETQYF	TGCGCCAGCAGCTCGACAGGGGTTCTTACCGAGACCCAGTACTTC
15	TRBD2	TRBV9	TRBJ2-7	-	CASSVGTSIPYEQYF	TGTGCCAGCAGCGTAGGGACTAGCATTCCCTACGAGCAGTACTTC
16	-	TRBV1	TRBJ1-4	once	CTSSTAHSGVNEKLFF	TGCACCAGCAGCACGGCCCATTCAGGGGTTAATGAAAAACTGTTTTTT
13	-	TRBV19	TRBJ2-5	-	CASSPGVRETQYF	TGTGCCAGTAGTCCGGGGGTTCGAGAGACCCAGTACTTC
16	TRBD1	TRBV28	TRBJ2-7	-	CASSWGGLRGPYEQYF	TGTGCCAGCAGTTGGGGTGGGTTGAGGGGGCCCTACGAGCAGTACTTC
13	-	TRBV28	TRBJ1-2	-	CASRLQGSGGYTF	TGTGCCAGCAGACTACAGGGTTCGGGAGGCTACACCTTC
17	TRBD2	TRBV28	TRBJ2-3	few	CASSKAWGGRATDTQYF	TGTGCCAGCAGTAAAGCATGGGGAGGGAGGGCCACGGATACGCAGTATTTT
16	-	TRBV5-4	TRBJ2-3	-	CASSLAHALRTDTQYF	TGTGCCAGCAGCTTGGCCCACGCCCTACGCACAGATACGCAGTATTTT
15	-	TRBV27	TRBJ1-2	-	CASSLTGHNNYGYTF	TGTGCCAGCAGTCTAACGGGACACAACAACTATGGCTACACCTTC
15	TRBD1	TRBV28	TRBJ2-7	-	CASSFTSGGNYEQYF	TGTGCCAGCAGTTTTACCTCAGGGGGTAACTACGAGCAGTACTTC
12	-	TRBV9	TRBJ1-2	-	CASSAERDGYTF	TGTGCCAGCAGCGCCGAGCGGGATGGCTACACCTTC